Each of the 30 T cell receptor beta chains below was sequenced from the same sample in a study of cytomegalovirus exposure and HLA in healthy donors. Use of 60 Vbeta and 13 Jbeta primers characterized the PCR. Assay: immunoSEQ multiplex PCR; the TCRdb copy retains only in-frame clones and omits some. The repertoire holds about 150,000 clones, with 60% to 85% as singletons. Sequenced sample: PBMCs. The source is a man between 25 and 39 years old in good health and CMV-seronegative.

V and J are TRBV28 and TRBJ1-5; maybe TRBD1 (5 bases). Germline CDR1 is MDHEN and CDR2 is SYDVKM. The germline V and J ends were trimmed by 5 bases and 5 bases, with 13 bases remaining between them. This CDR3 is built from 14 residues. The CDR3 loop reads CASSPDTGDQPQHF. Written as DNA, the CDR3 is TGTGCCAGCAGTCCGGACACCGGTGATCAGCCCCAGCATTTT.

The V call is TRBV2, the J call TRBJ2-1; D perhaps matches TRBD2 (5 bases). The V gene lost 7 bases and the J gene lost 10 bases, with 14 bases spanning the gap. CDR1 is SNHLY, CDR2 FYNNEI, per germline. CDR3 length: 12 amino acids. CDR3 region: CASKEAAAEQFF. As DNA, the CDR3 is TGTGCCAGCAAGGAGGCAGCCGCAGAGCAGTTCTTC.

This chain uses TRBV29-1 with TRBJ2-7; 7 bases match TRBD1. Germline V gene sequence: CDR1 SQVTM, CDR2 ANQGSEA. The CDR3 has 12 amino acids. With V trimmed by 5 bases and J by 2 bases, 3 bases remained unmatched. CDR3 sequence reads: CSVNRGTYEQYF. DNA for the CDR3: TGCAGCGTTAACAGGGGAACCTACGAGCAGTACTTC.

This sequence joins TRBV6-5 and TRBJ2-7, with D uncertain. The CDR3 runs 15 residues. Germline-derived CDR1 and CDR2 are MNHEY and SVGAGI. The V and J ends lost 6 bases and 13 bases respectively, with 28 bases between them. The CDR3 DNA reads TGTGCCAGCAGCACGATCAGAGCATCCTGGCGGAGTGTATACTTC. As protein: CASSTIRASWRSVYF.

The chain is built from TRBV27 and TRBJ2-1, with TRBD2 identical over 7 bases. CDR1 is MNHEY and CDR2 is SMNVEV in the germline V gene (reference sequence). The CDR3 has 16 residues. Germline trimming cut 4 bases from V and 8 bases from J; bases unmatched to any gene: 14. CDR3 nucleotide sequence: TGTGCCAGCAGTTCAATAAGCGGGGCAGATACGGATGAGCAGTTCTTC. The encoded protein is CASSSISGADTDEQFF.

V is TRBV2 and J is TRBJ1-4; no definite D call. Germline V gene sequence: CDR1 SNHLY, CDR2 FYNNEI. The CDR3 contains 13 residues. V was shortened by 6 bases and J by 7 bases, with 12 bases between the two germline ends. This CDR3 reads CASSGTEGEKLFF. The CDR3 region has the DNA TGTGCCAGCAGCGGAACAGAGGGTGAAAAACTGTTTTTT.

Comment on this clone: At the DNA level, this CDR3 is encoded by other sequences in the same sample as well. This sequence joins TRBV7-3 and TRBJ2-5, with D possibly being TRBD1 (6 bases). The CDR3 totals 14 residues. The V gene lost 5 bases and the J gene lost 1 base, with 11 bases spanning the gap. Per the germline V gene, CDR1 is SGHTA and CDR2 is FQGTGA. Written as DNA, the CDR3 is TGTGCCAGCAGCCCGACAGGCCTCCAAGAGACCCAGTACTTC. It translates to CASSPTGLQETQYF.

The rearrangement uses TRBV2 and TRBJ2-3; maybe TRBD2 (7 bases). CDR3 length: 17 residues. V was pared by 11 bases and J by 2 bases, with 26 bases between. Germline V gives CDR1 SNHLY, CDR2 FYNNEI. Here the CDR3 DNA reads TGTGCCGGGAAGGGGGGGCAGGGGTGGGGATACACAGATACGCAGTATTTT. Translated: CAGKGGQGWGYTDTQYF.

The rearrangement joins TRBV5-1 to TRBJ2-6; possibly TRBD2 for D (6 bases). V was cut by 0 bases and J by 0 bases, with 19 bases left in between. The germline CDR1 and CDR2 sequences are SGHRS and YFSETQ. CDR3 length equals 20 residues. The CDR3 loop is CASSLDRRVGRISGANVLTF. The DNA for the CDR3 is TGCGCCAGCAGCTTGGATCGGAGGGTTGGCAGGATCTCTGGGGCCAACGTCCTGACTTTC.

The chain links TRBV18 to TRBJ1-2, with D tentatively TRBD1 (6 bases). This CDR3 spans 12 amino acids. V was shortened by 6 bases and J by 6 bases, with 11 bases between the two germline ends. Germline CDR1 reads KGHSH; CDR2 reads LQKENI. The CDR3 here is CASSYRQDGYTF. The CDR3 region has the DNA TGTGCCAGCTCGTACCGACAGGATGGCTACACCTTC.

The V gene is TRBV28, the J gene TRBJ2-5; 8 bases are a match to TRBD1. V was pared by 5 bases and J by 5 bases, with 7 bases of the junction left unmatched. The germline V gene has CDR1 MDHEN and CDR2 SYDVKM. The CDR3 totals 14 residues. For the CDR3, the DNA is TGTGCCAGCAGTCCCGGACAGGGTTTCGAGACCCAGTACTTC. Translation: CASSPGQGFETQYF.

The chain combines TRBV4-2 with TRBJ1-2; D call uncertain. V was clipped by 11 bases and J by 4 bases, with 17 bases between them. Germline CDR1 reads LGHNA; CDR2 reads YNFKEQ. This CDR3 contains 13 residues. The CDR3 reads CASTDLPPYGYTF. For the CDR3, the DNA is TGTGCCTCAACAGACCTCCCCCCCTATGGCTACACCTTC.

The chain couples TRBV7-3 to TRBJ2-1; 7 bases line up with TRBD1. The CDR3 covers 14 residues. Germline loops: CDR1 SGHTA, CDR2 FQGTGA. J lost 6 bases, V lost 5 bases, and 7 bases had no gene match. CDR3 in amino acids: CASSRGQSSNEQFF. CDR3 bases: TGTGCCAGCAGCAGGGGACAGTCTTCCAATGAGCAGTTCTTC.

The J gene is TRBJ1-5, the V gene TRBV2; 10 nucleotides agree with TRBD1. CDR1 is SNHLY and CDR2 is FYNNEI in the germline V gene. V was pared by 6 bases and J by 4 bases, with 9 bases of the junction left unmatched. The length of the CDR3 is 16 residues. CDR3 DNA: TGTGCCAGCAGGCTTTTGGGACAGGGGATAAATCAGCCCCAGCATTTT. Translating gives CASRLLGQGINQPQHF.

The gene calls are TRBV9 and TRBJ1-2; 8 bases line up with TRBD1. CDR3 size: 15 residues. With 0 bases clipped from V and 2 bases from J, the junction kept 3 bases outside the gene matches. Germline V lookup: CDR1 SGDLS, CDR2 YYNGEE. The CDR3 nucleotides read TGTGCCAGCAGCGTAGCTACAGGGGGGAACTATGGCTACACCTTC. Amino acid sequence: CASSVATGGNYGYTF. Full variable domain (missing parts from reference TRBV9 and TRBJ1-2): DSGVTQTPKHLITATGQRVTLRCSPRSGDLSVYWYQQSLDQGLQFLIQYYNGEERAKGNILERFSAQQFPDLHSELNLSSLELGDSALYFCASSVATGGNYGYTFGSGTRLTVV.

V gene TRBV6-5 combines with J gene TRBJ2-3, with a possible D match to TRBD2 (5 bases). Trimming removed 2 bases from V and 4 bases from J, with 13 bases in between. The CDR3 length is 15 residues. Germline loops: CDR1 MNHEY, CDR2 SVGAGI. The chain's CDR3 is CASSYGAATSDTQYF. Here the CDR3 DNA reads TGTGCCAGCAGTTACGGAGCGGCGACCTCAGATACGCAGTATTTT.

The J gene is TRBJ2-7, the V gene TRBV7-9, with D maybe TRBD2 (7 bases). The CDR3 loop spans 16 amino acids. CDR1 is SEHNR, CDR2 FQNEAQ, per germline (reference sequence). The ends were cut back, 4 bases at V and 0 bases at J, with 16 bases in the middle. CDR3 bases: TGTGCCAGCAGCTCCCCCCGGGGGGCGATCTCCTACGAGCAGTACTTC. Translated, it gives CASSSPRGAISYEQYF.

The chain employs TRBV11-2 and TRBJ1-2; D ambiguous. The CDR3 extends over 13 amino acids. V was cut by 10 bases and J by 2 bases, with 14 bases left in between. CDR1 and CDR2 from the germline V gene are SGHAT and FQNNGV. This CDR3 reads CATPPDSNYGYTF. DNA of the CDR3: TGTGCCACCCCCCCGGACTCAAACTATGGCTACACCTTC.

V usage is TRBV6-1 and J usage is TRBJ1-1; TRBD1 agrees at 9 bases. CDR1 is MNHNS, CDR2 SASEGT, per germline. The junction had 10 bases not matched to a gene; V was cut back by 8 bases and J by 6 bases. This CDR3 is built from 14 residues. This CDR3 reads CASARTGENSEAFF. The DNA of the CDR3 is TGTGCCAGCGCGCGGACAGGGGAAAACTCTGAAGCTTTCTTT.

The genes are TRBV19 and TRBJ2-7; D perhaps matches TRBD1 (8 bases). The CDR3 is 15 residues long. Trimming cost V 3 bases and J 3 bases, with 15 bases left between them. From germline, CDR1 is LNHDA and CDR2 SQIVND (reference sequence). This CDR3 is CASSMGGTGFYEQYF. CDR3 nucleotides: TGTGCCAGTAGTATGGGGGGGACAGGCTTCTACGAGCAGTACTTC. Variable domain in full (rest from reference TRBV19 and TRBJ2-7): DGGITQSPKYLFRKEGQNVTLSCEQNLNHDAMYWYRQDPGQGLRLIYYSQIVNDFQKGDIAEGYSVSREKKESFPLTVTSAQKNPTAFYLCASSMGGTGFYEQYFGPGTRLTVT.

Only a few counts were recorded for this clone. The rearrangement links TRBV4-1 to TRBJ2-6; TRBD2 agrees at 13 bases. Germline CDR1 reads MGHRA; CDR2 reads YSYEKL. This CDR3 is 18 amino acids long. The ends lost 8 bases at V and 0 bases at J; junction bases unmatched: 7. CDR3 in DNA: TGCGCCAGCTTTGGGACTAGCGGGATTAACTCTGGGGCCAACGTCCTGACTTTC. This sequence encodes CASFGTSGINSGANVLTF.

The CDR3 reads CASSRARVIYGYTF. Here the CDR3 DNA reads TGTGCCAGCTCACGGGCCAGGGTAATCTATGGCTACACCTTC. The chain is built from TRBV18 and TRBJ1-2, with D perhaps TRBD1 (5 bases). Germline V gene sequence: CDR1 KGHSH, CDR2 LQKENI. Trimming left V 4 bases short and J 4 bases short, with 13 bases between. The CDR3 covers 14 residues.

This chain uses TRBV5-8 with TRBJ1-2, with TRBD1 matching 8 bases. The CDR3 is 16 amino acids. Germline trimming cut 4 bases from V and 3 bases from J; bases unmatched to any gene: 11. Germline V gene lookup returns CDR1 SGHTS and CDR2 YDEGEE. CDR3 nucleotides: TGTGCCAGCAGCACCTACTACAGGGGGTCGGACTATGGCTACACCTTC. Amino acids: CASSTYYRGSDYGYTF.

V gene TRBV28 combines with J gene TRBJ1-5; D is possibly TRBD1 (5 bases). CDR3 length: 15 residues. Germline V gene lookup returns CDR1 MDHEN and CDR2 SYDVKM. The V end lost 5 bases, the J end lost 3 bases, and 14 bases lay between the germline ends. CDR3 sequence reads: CASSRLRVDNQPQHF. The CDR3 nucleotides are TGTGCCAGCAGTCGGCTCAGGGTCGACAATCAGCCCCAGCATTTT.

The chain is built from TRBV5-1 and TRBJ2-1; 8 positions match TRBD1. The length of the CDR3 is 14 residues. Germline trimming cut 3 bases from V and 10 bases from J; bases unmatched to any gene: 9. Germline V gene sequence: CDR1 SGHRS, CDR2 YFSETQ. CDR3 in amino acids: CASSSWTGTSEQFF. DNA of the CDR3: TGCGCCAGCAGCTCATGGACAGGGACCTCGGAGCAGTTCTTC.

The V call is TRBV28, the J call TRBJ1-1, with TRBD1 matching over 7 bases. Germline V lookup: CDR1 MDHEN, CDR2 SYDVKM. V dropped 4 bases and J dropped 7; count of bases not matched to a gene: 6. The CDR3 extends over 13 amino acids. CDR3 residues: CASSSRDSLEAFF. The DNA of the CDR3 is TGTGCCAGCAGTTCCCGGGACAGCCTTGAAGCTTTCTTT.

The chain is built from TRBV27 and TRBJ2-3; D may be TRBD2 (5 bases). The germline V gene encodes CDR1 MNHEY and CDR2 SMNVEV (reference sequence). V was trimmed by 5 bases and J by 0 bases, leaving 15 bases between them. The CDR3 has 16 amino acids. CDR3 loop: CASSHGVVISTDTQYF. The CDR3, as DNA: TGTGCCAGCAGTCACGGGGTAGTTATTAGCACAGATACGCAGTATTTT.

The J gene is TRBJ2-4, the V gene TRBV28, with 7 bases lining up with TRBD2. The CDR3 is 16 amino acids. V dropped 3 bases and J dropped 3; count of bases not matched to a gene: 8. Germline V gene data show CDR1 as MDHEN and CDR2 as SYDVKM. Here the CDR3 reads CASSFGGEWVKNIQYF. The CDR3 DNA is TGTGCCAGCAGTTTTGGGGGGGAATGGGTCAAAAACATTCAGTACTTC.

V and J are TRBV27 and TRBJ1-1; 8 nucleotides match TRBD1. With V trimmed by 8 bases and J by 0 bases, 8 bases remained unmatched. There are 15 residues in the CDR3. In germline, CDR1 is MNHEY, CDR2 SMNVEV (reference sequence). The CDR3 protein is CASGWTGTLNTEAFF. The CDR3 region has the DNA TGTGCCAGCGGGTGGACAGGGACCTTGAACACTGAAGCTTTCTTT.

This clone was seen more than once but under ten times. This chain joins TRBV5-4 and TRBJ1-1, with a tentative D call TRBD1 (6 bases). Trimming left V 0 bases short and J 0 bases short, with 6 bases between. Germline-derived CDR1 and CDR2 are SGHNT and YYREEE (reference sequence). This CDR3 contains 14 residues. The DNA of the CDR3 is TGTGCCAGCAGCTTGGGGACAGTGAACACTGAAGCTTTCTTT. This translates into CASSLGTVNTEAFF.